This T cell receptor (beta chain) was recovered during a study of blood T cell repertoires in COVID-19. Study details: Spain, Italy and the United States supplied samples that represented acute and convalescent COVID-19. From T cells, B-cell-depleted T cells, or PBMCs came the material, which was cDNA or gDNA.

In the study's own analysis: Estimates of nucleated cell counts were drawn from the amplification of reference gene primers. The table came from immunoSEQ multiplex PCR; TCRdb's copy has only in-frame clones and leaves some out. V and J calls and clone size are copied from that table; D and trimming were computed from the DNA. The sample records approximately 260,000 clones, around 90% being singletons. The V end lost 3 bases, the J end lost 7 bases, and 14 bases lay between the germline ends. This CDR3 comprises 15 residues. Germline V lookup: CDR1 SGHTS, CDR2 YDEGEE. Followed longitudinally, the Seattle patients had been enrolled during active infection.

The chain carries TRBV5-8 and TRBJ1-6; possible D gene TRBD1, 6 bases. The sequenced sample was peripheral blood. The TCR originated in a woman aged 55-75 years with COVID-19, enrolled during active disease. CDR3 in amino acids: CASSSLTGFNSPLHF. Written as DNA, the CDR3 is TGTGCCAGCAGCTCGCTGACAGGTTTCAATTCACCCCTCCACTTT.